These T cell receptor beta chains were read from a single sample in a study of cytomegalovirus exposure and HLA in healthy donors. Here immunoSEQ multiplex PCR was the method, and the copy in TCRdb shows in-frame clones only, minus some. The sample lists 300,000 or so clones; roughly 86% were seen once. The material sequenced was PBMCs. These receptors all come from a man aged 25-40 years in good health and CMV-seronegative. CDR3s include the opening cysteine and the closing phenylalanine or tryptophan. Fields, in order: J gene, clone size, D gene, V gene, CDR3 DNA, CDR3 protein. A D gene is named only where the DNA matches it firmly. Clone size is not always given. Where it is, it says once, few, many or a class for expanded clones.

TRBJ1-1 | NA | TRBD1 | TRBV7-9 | TGTGCCAGCAGCTCAAGACAGGGTCGGAGTGAAGCTTTCTTT | CASSSRQGRSEAFF
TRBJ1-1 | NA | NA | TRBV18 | TGTGCCAGCTCGGTGACGGTCTCGGGGGCTGAAGCTTTCTTT | CASSVTVSGAEAFF
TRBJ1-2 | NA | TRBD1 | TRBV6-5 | TGTGCCAGCAACAGGGGGACAGTCATTAACTATGGCTACACCTTC | CASNRGTVINYGYTF
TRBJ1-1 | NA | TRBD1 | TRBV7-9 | TGTGCCAGCAGCGGACAGGGCCTGGCTGAAGCTTTCTTT | CASSGQGLAEAFF
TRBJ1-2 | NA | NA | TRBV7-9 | TGTGCCAGCATTAAACAGCCGGAGGGGTATGGCTACACCTTC | CASIKQPEGYGYTF
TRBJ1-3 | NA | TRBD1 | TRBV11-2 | TGTGCCAGCGGGACAGTCTCGTACTCTGGAAACACCATATATTTT | CASGTVSYSGNTIYF
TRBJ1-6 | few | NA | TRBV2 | TGTGCCAGCAGTGAACGGCAGGTTTTACCCCTCCACTTT | CASSERQVLPLHF
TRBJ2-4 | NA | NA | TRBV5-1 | TGCGCCAGCAGCGATGGGACACCCCGGGTGGGCATTCAGTACTTC | CASSDGTPRVGIQYF
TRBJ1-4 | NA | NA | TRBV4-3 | TGCGCCAGCAGCCAGTTATCGGAGGGGCTGGTTGAAAAACTGTTTTTT | CASSQLSEGLVEKLFF
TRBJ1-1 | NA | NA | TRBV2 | TGTGCCAGCGGCGACCCCAGAGAGGGAACGAACACTGAAGCTTTCTTT | CASGDPREGTNTEAFF
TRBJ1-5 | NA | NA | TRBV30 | TGTGCCTGGAGGTATAGCAATCAGCCCCAGCATTTT | CAWRYSNQPQHF
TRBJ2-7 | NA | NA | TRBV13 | TGTGCCAGCAGCTCCTCGGGACTCGCTGGACCAAGCTCCTACGAGCAGTACTTC | CASSSSGLAGPSSYEQYF
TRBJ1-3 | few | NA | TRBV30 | TGTGCCTGGAGTGTCCCGGAGAGAGATGGAAACACCATATATTTT | CAWSVPERDGNTIYF